The clone carrying this T cell receptor (beta chain) has only a few counts. Its antigen is not identified. Quantitative 5'-RACE was performed with molecular barcodes, and it yielded the TCR beta libraries. TCRdb redid the calling of the 5' RACE reads with MiXCR, one entry per CDR3 protein. The sample consists of roughly 230,000 distinct CDR3 sequences, 8% to 11% of them appearing once. The sample is drawn from a study of CD8 T cells in ankylosing spondylitis. Study-wide points: Blood from ankylosing spondylitis patients appeared to carry a characteristic roughly 8-variant TCR beta motif. Significantly higher representation of disease-linked clones was reported for matched ankylosing spondylitis synovial fluid.

This CDR3 is 13 amino acids long. This TCR derives from a male donor with ankylosing spondylitis or in good health (not recorded which). The rearrangement uses TRBV21-1 and TRBJ1-5; the table gives TRBD1 as D, unverified against the DNA. TRBV21-1 is listed as a pseudogene. Sequenced material: blood, either unsorted or a sorted T cell fraction (not recorded which). The CDR3 reads CATARTRNQPQHF. CDR3 DNA sequence: TGTGCCACCGCTCGGACACGCAATCAGCCCCAGCATTTT.